This is a list of T cell receptor beta chains from one sample in a study of blood T cell repertoires in COVID-19. The assay was immunoSEQ multiplex PCR, and TCRdb's table has in-frame clones only and misses some. The data contain just over 250,000 clones, about 80% of them singletons. Sample: PBMCs or T cells enriched from blood (not recorded which). These receptors were obtained from a man between 25 and 39 years old with acute COVID-19. Both conserved end residues are part of each CDR3. Some rows mark clone size as missing; the rest say once, few, many or name a class of expanded clone.

TRBJ2-3 TRBV6-4 few 14 CASSETPEGFTQYF
TRBJ1-1 TRBV2 . 11 CAGGVFTEAFF
TRBJ2-5 TRBV9 . 15 CASSVDQGAGETQYF
TRBJ1-1 TRBV19 once 15 CASSPGTGAHTEAFF
TRBJ2-5 TRBV15 . 13 CATSGQGQETQYF
TRBJ2-1 TRBV4-1 . 18 CASSYRTSGRRSYNEQFF
TRBJ1-2 TRBV24-1 few 16 CATSDPGLGGDYGYTF
TRBJ2-3 TRBV4-2 . 16 CASSQGSRAGGPTQYF
TRBJ1-1 TRBV4-1 . 14 CASSHQDGDTEAFF
TRBJ1-5 TRBV6-5 . 14 CASSPDRVNQPQHF